What follows is one T cell receptor beta chain and its context. Source study methods: Amplification of reference gene primers provided the estimated nucleated cell counts. Clones were read by immunoSEQ multiplex PCR, and TCRdb kept only the in-frame ones, dropping some. That table is the source of V, J and clone size, and D and trimming were worked out from the DNA. This table holds 67,000 or so clones, over 65% found once. These data come from a study of blood T cell repertoires in COVID-19. The overall study: Spain, Italy and the United States supplied samples that represented acute and convalescent COVID-19. PBMCs, B-cell-depleted T cells, or T cells provided the cDNA or gDNA that made up the material.

V dropped 4 bases and J dropped 5; count of bases not matched to a gene: 6. This CDR3 region has 13 residues. Germline lookup yields CDR1 SGDLS and CDR2 YYNGEE. The receptor was derived from a woman between 70 and 85 years old with acute or convalescent COVID-19. The source material was peripheral blood. The chain employs TRBV9 and TRBJ2-7, with 7 bases matching TRBD1. This chain's CDR3 is CASSPGQFDEQYF. Here the CDR3 DNA reads TGTGCCAGCAGCCCGGGACAGTTCGACGAGCAGTACTTC.